This T cell receptor beta chain originates from a study of radiation and T cells in renal cell carcinoma. Study-wide findings and caveats: No pretreatment tumor biopsies were available for baseline clonotypes.

Sample time point: blood 4 weeks post-SBRT, at nephrectomy. Treatment given: 15 Gy SBRT to primary tumor, nephrectomy 4 weeks later. With respect to this clone: Its target is not known.

Sequencing used immunoSEQ multiplex PCR; TCRdb keeps in-frame clones, though not all of them. This repertoire shows 150,000 to 200,000 clones, 88% found once; its top ten account for about 11%. The receptor was derived from a woman between 45 and 65 years old with renal cell carcinoma. This specimen consisted of blood, obtained from a patient whose treatment included radiotherapy and nephrectomy.

As DNA, the CDR3 is TGCGCCAGCAGCCAGGGCTACGCTAGGGGAAGCTCCTACAATGAGCAGTTCTTC. Its translation is CASSQGYARGSSYNEQFF. The rearrangement uses TRBV4-1 and TRBJ2-1, with D possibly TRBD1 on 5 matching bases. Germline CDR1 MGHRA, CDR2 YSYEKL. Trimming left V 3 bases short and J 0 bases short, with 18 bases between. There are 18 residues in the CDR3.